The 28 T cell receptor beta chains below all came from one sample that was sequenced in a study of blood T cell repertoires in COVID-19. Repertoires were generated with immunoSEQ multiplex PCR, while TCRdb's copy carries only in-frame clones and drops some. This sample has about 160,000 clones; around 84% occur once, and the top ten carry approximately 7%. Input material: peripheral blood. The origin of the receptors is a man aged 50-60 years with active or convalescent COVID-19.

The chain combines TRBV11-2 with TRBJ1-1; TRBD1 matches 7 bases. CDR1 and CDR2 from the germline V gene are SGHAT and FQNNGV. J was trimmed by 0 bases and V by 4 bases; bases with no gene match: 2. This CDR3 contains 14 residues. CDR3 sequence reads: CASSWDSLNTEAFF. The DNA of the CDR3 is TGTGCCAGCAGCTGGGACAGTCTGAACACTGAAGCTTTCTTT.

The CDR3 nucleotides are TGTGCCAGCAGCACCTCCGGGACAGGGGCTTTCGGCGAGCAGTACTTC. Amino acids: CASSTSGTGAFGEQYF. The J gene is TRBJ2-7, the V gene TRBV7-9; 10 bases map to TRBD1. The junction had 13 bases not matched to a gene; V was cut back by 5 bases and J by 6 bases. Germline lookup yields CDR1 SEHNR and CDR2 FQNEAQ (reference sequence). The CDR3 consists of 16 residues.

The chain carries TRBV7-9 and TRBJ2-2, with TRBD2 matching 7 bases. J gave up 5 bases and V 2 bases, and 5 bases lay outside the gene matches. Germline-derived CDR1 and CDR2 are SEHNR and FQNEAQ (reference sequence). The CDR3 runs to 15 residues. The CDR3 DNA is TGTGCCAGCAGCTTATACGCGGGGGTGACCGGGGAGCTGTTTTTT. Its translation is CASSLYAGVTGELFF.

This clone occurred a few times. The chain combines TRBV28 with TRBJ2-1, with 7 bases identical to TRBD2. The germline V gene has CDR1 MDHEN and CDR2 SYDVKM. Trimming at V came to 5 bases and at J to 8 bases, leaving 6 bases not matched to a gene. The CDR3 is 13 amino acids. The CDR3 DNA reads TGTGCCAGCAGTACCGGGACTATCGATGAGCAGTTCTTC. Translation gives CASSTGTIDEQFF.

This clone showed up just once. The sample holds other DNA sequences that translate to the same CDR3. The rearrangement joins TRBV30 to TRBJ1-2; a possible D gene is TRBD1 (5 bases). The germline V gene has CDR1 GTSNPN and CDR2 SVGIG (reference sequence). The CDR3 is 12 residues long. Trimming stripped 2 bases from V and 1 base from J, with 5 bases between. CDR3: CAWSQGNYGYTF. In DNA, the CDR3 is TGTGCCTGGAGTCAGGGTAACTATGGCTACACCTTC.

The V and J genes are TRBV15 and TRBJ2-7; D unclear. Germline CDR1 and CDR2: LNHNV and YYDKDF (reference sequence). V was clipped by 0 bases and J by 6 bases, with 12 bases between them. CDR3 size: 14 residues. The CDR3 loop is CATSRDPSSGEQYF. Written as DNA, the CDR3 is TGTGCCACCAGCAGAGACCCCTCCTCGGGCGAGCAGTACTTC.

This sequence joins TRBV29-1 and TRBJ2-3; possibly TRBD2 for D (5 bases). Germline V gene sequence: CDR1 SQVTM, CDR2 ANQGSEA. The V and J ends lost 5 bases and 6 bases respectively, with 9 bases between them. This CDR3 spans 11 amino acids. The DNA of the CDR3 is TGCAGCGTTACAACGGGGGATACGCAGTATTTT. Its protein product is CSVTTGDTQYF.

The rearrangement links TRBV7-6 to TRBJ2-7; 9 bases agree with TRBD1. V lost 5 bases and J lost 2; bases outside the gene matches: 7. The CDR3 is 15 amino acids. Germline CDR1 reads SGHVS; CDR2 reads FNYEAQ. CDR3 coding DNA: TGTGCCAGCAGCGCCACCGGGACAGGGACCTACGAGCAGTACTTC. It yields the protein CASSATGTGTYEQYF.

This clone was seen just once. V and J are TRBV10-3 and TRBJ1-1, with 8 bases fitting TRBD1. From germline, CDR1 is ENHRY and CDR2 SYGVKD. Trimming at V came to 10 bases and at J to 4 bases, leaving 8 bases not matched to a gene. The CDR3 loop spans 13 amino acids. In nucleotides, the CDR3 is TGTGCCAACTCCCAGGGGGCGAGCACTGAAGCTTTCTTT. It codes for CANSQGASTEAFF.

As to this clone: Mismatch with germline at one junction end may stem from a read error. The V gene is TRBV11-3, the J gene TRBJ2-1, with 9 bases identical to TRBD1. The CDR3 is 15 amino acids. The germline CDR1 and CDR2 sequences are SGHNT and YENEEA. DNA of the CDR3: TGTGCCAGCAGGGCCGGGACAGGGCAATACAATGGGCAGTTCTTC. Its translation is CASRAGTGQYNGQFF.

This chain uses TRBV5-1 with TRBJ1-4; 11 nucleotides align to TRBD1. V lost 0 bases, J lost 6 bases, and 7 bases stayed unmatched. The CDR3 is 17 amino acids. Germline assignment: CDR1 SGHRS and CDR2 YFSETQ. The CDR3 bases are TGCGCCAGCAGCTTGGGGACAGGGGGCGTAGGATATGAAAAACTGTTTTTT. Its translation: CASSLGTGGVGYEKLFF. The entire variable domain, with the rest obtained from reference TRBV5-1 and TRBJ1-4, is as follows: KAGVTQTPRYLIKTRGQQVTLSCSPISGHRSVSWYQQTPGQGLQFLFEYFSETQRNKGNFPGRFSGRQFSNSRSEMNVSTLELGDSALYLCASSLGTGGVGYEKLFFGSGTQLSVL.

The rearrangement joins TRBV7-8 to TRBJ1-6; D might be TRBD1 (6 bases). This CDR3 comprises 19 residues. The V end was cut by 5 bases, the J end by 1 base, with 21 bases between. From germline, CDR1 is SGHVS and CDR2 FQNEAQ. CDR3 region: CASSTHRDTLWSYNSPLHF. CDR3 coding DNA: TGTGCCAGCAGCACGCATCGGGACACCTTATGGTCCTATAATTCACCCCTCCACTTT.

This rearrangement joins TRBV29-1 to TRBJ2-1; 11 positions agree with TRBD2. With V trimmed by 2 bases and J by 12 bases, 15 bases remained unmatched. The CDR3 covers 16 residues. Looked up from germline, CDR1 is SQVTM and CDR2 is ANQGSEA. CDR3 DNA: TGCAGCGTTGAAAAGGGGACTAGCGGTGCAAAAACGATGCAGTTCTTC. It specifies CSVEKGTSGAKTMQFF.

The rearrangement links TRBV7-8 to TRBJ2-1; 8 positions agree with TRBD2. V lost 1 base to trimming and J lost 9 bases; unmatched junction nucleotides: 5. The length of the CDR3 is 14 residues. Germline V CDR1 and CDR2: SGHVS, FQNEAQ. DNA of the CDR3: TGTGCCAGCAGCTTAGTGATCGGGAGGGGTGAGCAGTTCTTC. Its protein product is CASSLVIGRGEQFF.

The rearrangement links TRBV6-5 to TRBJ2-3; D ambiguous. Germline CDR1 MNHEY, CDR2 SVGAGI. The CDR3 totals 15 residues. CDR3 amino acids: CKQRLLNSSTDTQYF. The CDR3 bases are TGTAAACAAAGACTTCTGAACTCTAGCACAGATACGCAGTATTTT.

The chain uses TRBV6-4 and TRBJ1-1, with TRBD1 as a possible D gene (5 bases). V was pared by 6 bases and J by 0 bases, with 11 bases between. This CDR3 contains 14 residues. The germline V gene encodes CDR1 MRHNA and CDR2 SNTAGT. The DNA of the CDR3 is TGTGCCAGCAGGGACACTGACATGAACACTGAAGCTTTCTTT. Its translation is CASRDTDMNTEAFF.

J is TRBJ1-2 and V is TRBV14; the match to TRBD1 covers 12 bases. Germline trimming cut 2 bases from V and 7 bases from J; bases unmatched to any gene: 5. The length of the CDR3 is 15 residues. Germline lookup yields CDR1 SGHDN and CDR2 FVKESK. Written as DNA, the CDR3 is TGTGCCAGCAGCCAACCCGGGACAGGGGGCGGTGGCTACACCTTC. It yields the protein CASSQPGTGGGGYTF.

The rearrangement joins TRBV7-6 to TRBJ2-5; possible D gene TRBD2, 6 bases. CDR1 is SGHVS, CDR2 FNYEAQ, per germline. The CDR3 has 15 residues. V was pared by 1 base and J by 4 bases, with 13 bases between. In DNA, the CDR3 is TGTGCCAGCAGCTTAGGGACTACGGGGATAGAGACCCAGTACTTC. Its translation is CASSLGTTGIETQYF.

The chain is built from TRBV5-1 and TRBJ1-3; no clear D. Germline V gene data show CDR1 as SGHRS and CDR2 as YFSETQ. V was shortened by 3 bases and J by 0 bases, with 13 bases between the two germline ends. The CDR3 length is 16 residues. CDR3 protein: CASSSWAFGSGNTIYF. CDR3 sequence (DNA): TGCGCCAGCAGCTCGTGGGCCTTTGGCTCTGGAAACACCATATATTTT.

Written as DNA, the CDR3 is TGCGCCAGCACACGGACAGGGGACGGACCCCTCCACTTT. It translates to CASTRTGDGPLHF. The chain has TRBV5-1 and TRBJ1-6; 9 nucleotides match TRBD1. The CDR3 has 13 residues. V shed 6 bases and J 12 bases; nucleotides not matched to a gene: 7. Germline V CDR1 and CDR2: SGHRS, YFSETQ.

The chain couples TRBV29-1 to TRBJ2-3; 7 positions match TRBD2. This CDR3 is 14 amino acids long. V lost 7 bases and J lost 0; bases outside the gene matches: 7. Looked up from germline, CDR1 is SQVTM and CDR2 is ANQGSEA. CDR3 coding DNA: TGCAGCGCGACTAGCCGCTATAGCACAGATACGCAGTATTTT. Residues: CSATSRYSTDTQYF.

The chain links TRBV24-1 to TRBJ2-2; D is uncertain. Germline values: CDR1 KGHDR, CDR2 SFDVKD. The CDR3 spans 14 residues. V lost 7 bases to trimming and J lost 0 bases, with 8 bases between them. CDR3 nucleotide sequence: TGTGCCACCAGAGCCCAGGCGAACACCGGGGAGCTGTTTTTT. It encodes CATRAQANTGELFF.

This rearrangement joins TRBV10-1 to TRBJ1-6; unclear D gene. This CDR3 is built from 12 residues. In germline, CDR1 is WNHNN, CDR2 SYGVQD (reference sequence). Trimming removed 6 bases at V and 8 bases at J, with 8 bases between. The CDR3 sequence: CASRNEYSPLHF. The CDR3 coding sequence is TGCGCCAGCAGAAACGAGTATTCACCCCTCCACTTT.

This clone came up a few times. The junction departs from the called germline gene at one end, perhaps through a read error. The chain links TRBV7-7 to TRBJ2-7; 8 nucleotides align to TRBD1. The V gene's germline CDR1 is SSHAT and CDR2 FNYEAQ (reference sequence). The CDR3 runs to 13 residues. The CDR3 loop reads CASSLDRGREQYF. DNA for the CDR3: TGTGCTAGCAGCTTAGACAGGGGACGCGAGCAGTACTTC.

The chain has TRBV11-3 and TRBJ2-1, with D tentatively TRBD2 (6 bases). Trimming left V 0 bases short and J 6 bases short, with 12 bases between. Germline lookup yields CDR1 SGHNT and CDR2 YENEEA. The CDR3 is 15 amino acids. This chain's CDR3 is CASSLDQGLTNEQFF. CDR3 in DNA: TGTGCCAGCAGCTTAGATCAGGGACTCACCAATGAGCAGTTCTTC.

This clone was observed a single time. This rearrangement joins TRBV11-2 to TRBJ2-5, with D possibly being TRBD2 (5 bases). The length of the CDR3 is 15 residues. Germline values: CDR1 SGHAT, CDR2 FQNNGV. The V and J ends lost 7 bases and 2 bases respectively, with 17 bases between them. The CDR3 sequence is CASIPWRTGQETQYF. In nucleotides, the CDR3 is TGTGCCAGCATCCCATGGCGGACGGGGCAAGAGACCCAGTACTTC.

The genes are TRBV4-3 and TRBJ2-7; TRBD2 matches 7 bases. The ends lost 0 bases at V and 1 base at J; junction bases unmatched: 6. The CDR3 runs to 16 residues. Germline V gene sequence: CDR1 LGHNA, CDR2 YSLEER. Here the CDR3 DNA reads TGCGCCAGCAGCCAAGATAGGCGGGGGTATTCCTACGAGCAGTACTTC. Protein product: CASSQDRRGYSYEQYF.

The chain couples TRBV19 to TRBJ2-1; perhaps TRBD2 as D (6 bases). V was cut by 3 bases and J by 4 bases, with 13 bases left in between. The CDR3 length is 15 residues. Germline-derived CDR1 and CDR2 are LNHDA and SQIVND (reference sequence). The CDR3 sequence is CASSMEPGEYNEQFF. The CDR3 bases are TGTGCCAGTAGTATGGAACCGGGGGAATACAATGAGCAGTTCTTC.